This paragraph reports one T cell receptor beta chain. V was cut by 3 bases and J by 3 bases, with 8 bases left in between. Germline CDR1 is SGHTA and CDR2 is FQGTGA. The CDR3 is 14 residues long. The sample belongs to a study of blood T cells in healthy people across ages. PCR was performed a second time for 7 to 11 cycles using a sample-barcoded 5' primer and a J-beta primer mix. TCRdb passed the 5' RACE reads through MiXCR, listing each CDR3 protein once. This repertoire shows about 830,000 distinct CDR3 sequences, 55% to 65% found once; its top ten account for around a quarter. The specimen was blood. The source is a man between 25 and 39 years old in good health. This chain uses TRBV7-3 with TRBJ2-2; possible D gene TRBD1, 5 bases. The CDR3 nucleotides are TGTGCCAGCAGCTTTTTCAGGGACACCGGGGAGCTGTTTTTT. Its translation is CASSFFRDTGELFF.